This T cell receptor beta chain originates from a study of Graves' ophthalmopathy and Graves' hyperthyroidism. Findings and limits, study-wide: Most clonotypes expanded in thyroid above 0.001 frequency were present in blood too. It was with 70.59% sensitivity and about 72% specificity that the model predicted ophthalmopathy progression.

Establishment of the diagnosis relied upon clinical symptoms, serum thyroxine, TRAb, thyroid ultrasound and orbital computed tomography. Amplification from RNA transcripts yielded the TCR beta CDR3 regions. After a first-round RT-PCR with HTBI primers, a second-round multiplex PCR was run. One entry per CDR3 protein results from TCRdb running MiXCR on the multiplex PCR reads. The table includes nearly 400,000 distinct CDR3 sequences, 15% to 20% detected once. CDR1 SEHNR and CDR2 FQNEAQ come from the germline V gene (reference sequence). The CDR3 consists of 17 residues. V shed 0 bases and J 0 bases; nucleotides not matched to a gene: 6. This clonotype was counted ten times or more. Its antigen is unidentified.

This clonotype originated in a woman aged 18-29 years with Graves' ophthalmopathy. J is TRBJ1-1 and V is TRBV7-9, with 8 bases matching TRBD1. Sequencing was performed on peripheral blood. The CDR3 DNA is TGTGCCAGCAGCTTAGCGGACAGGGTAACGATGAACACTGAAGCTTTCTTT. Protein sequence: CASSLADRVTMNTEAFF.